The clone carrying this TCR beta chain was recorded a few times. Antigen specificity is unknown. V lost 2 bases and J lost 2, with 11 bases in between. This CDR3 has 15 amino acids. Germline V lookup: CDR1 MRHNA, CDR2 SNTAGT. This sample is drawn from a study of human T cells and chemical hapten exposure. Findings and limits, study-wide: Among TCRs, those above 1 in 1000 frequency were unaffected by DPC sensitization.

Individual cDNA molecules (in the library) carried attached unique molecular identifiers. Per the original data handling: With a range of about 23,224 to 690,600, the median per sample was about 92,000 TCRs. TCRdb passed the RACE reads through MiXCR, listing each CDR3 protein once. TCRdb assigned the V and J calls; the authors' analysis was not used. The repertoire holds 330,000 or so distinct CDR3 sequences, with about 6% as singletons. The sample's time point: patch test 2, 6 weeks after DPC sensitization. Treatment denoted: therapeutic diphenylcyclopropenone sensitization with weekly scalp DPC. The sample here was whole blood, taken in connection with sensitization to the hapten diphenylcyclopropenone (DPC). The clonotype originates from a woman between 18 and 29 years old with alopecia areata. Some clones in this sample may be carry-over from other donors' samples. The gene calls are TRBV6-4 and TRBJ2-3, with D possibly being TRBD1 (5 bases). CDR3 nucleotide sequence: TGTGCCAGCAGTGACGGGGCGCATGACACAGATACGCAGTATTTT. Translating it yields CASSDGAHDTDTQYF.